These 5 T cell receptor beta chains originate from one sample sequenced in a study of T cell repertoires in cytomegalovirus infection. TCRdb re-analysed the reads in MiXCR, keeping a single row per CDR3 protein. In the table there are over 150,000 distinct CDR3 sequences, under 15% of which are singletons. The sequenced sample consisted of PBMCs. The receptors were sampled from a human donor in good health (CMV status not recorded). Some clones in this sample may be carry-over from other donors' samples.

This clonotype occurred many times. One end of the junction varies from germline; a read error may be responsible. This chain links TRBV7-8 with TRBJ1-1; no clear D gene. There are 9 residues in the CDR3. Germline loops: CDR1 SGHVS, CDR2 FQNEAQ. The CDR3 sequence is CASSPTLDF. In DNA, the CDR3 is TGTGCCAGCAGCCCCACGCTCGATTTT. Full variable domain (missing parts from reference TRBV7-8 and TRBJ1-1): GAGVSQSPRYKVAKRGQDVALRCDPISGHVSLFWYQQALGQGPEFLTYFQNEAQLDKSGLPSDRFFAERPEGSVSTLKIQRTQQEDSAVYLCASSPTLDFGQGTRLTVV.

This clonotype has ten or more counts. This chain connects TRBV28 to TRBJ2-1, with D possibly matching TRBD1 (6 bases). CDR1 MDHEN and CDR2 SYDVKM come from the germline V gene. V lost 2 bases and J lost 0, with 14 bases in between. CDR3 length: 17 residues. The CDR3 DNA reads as TGTGCCAGCAGTTTAGGATCCGGGACACCCTCCTACAATGAGCAGTTCTTC. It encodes CASSLGSGTPSYNEQFF.

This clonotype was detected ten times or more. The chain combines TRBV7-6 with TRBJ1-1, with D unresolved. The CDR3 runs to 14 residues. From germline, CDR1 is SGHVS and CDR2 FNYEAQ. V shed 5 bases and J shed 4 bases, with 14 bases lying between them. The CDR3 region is CASSPGGDGTEAFF. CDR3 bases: TGTGCCAGCAGCCCAGGAGGCGACGGCACTGAAGCTTTCTTT.

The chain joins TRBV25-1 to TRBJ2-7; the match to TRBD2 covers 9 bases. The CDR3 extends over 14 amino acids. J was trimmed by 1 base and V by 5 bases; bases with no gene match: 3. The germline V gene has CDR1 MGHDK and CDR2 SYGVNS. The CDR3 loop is CASSSAGGSYEQYF. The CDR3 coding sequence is TGTGCCAGCAGTTCGGCGGGAGGGTCCTACGAGCAGTACTTC.

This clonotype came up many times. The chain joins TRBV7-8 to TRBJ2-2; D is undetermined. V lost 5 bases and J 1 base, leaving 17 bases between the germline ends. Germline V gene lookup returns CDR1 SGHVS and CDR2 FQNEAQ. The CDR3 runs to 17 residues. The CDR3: CASSLLSGRLNTGELFF. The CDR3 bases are TGTGCCAGCAGCCTTCTTTCAGGACGGCTGAACACCGGGGAGCTGTTTTTT.